Sequencing of this T cell receptor beta chain was carried out in a study of blood T cell repertoires in COVID-19. Profiling relied on immunoSEQ multiplex PCR, and the TCRdb table lists in-frame clones only, not all of them. The repertoire has fewer than 300,000 clones, more than 70% of them found once; the top ten carry approximately 3.1%. Sequences were obtained from peripheral blood. This receptor was identified in a woman aged 18-30 years with acute or convalescent COVID-19.

In DNA form, the CDR3 reads TGTGCCAGCAGCCCCCGACTAGCGGGAGCACATCATGAGCAGTTCTTC. The encoded protein is CASSPRLAGAHHEQFF. The chain links TRBV7-2 to TRBJ2-1, with 12 nucleotides matching TRBD2. Germline CDR1 SGHTA, CDR2 FQGNSA. There are 16 residues in the CDR3. Germline trimming cut 5 bases from V and 8 bases from J; bases unmatched to any gene: 10.